These T cell receptor beta chains were read from a single sample in a study of blood T cell repertoires in COVID-19. Some clones are missing from TCRdb's copy, which holds only in-frame ones; the method was immunoSEQ multiplex PCR. Among 40,000 or so clones, approximately 81% were seen once, and the ten largest hold roughly 13%. Sequenced material: peripheral blood. The receptors were gathered from a woman aged 70-85 years in a cohort sampled during active COVID-19. Each CDR3 is given with its conserved first and last residue. A D gene is named only where the DNA matches it firmly. For some rows the clone size is stated as once, few or many, or as a class when expanded; others skip it.

len,abundance,j_gene,d_gene,v_gene,CDR3aa,CDR3nt
14,-,TRBJ1-4,TRBD1,TRBV5-1,CASSLPGQGEKLFF,TGCGCCAGCAGCTTACCGGGACAGGGCGAAAAACTGTTTTTT
14,-,TRBJ1-3,TRBD1,TRBV3-1/TRBV3-2,CASSKTGAGNTIYF,TGTGCCAGCAGCAAAACAGGGGCGGGAAACACCATATATTTT
14,-,TRBJ2-2,TRBD1,TRBV7-3,CASSPQGANGELFF,TGTGCCAGCAGCCCTCAGGGGGCAAACGGGGAGCTGTTTTTT
16,-,TRBJ1-1,TRBD1,TRBV28,CASRPLGQGGYTEAFF,TGTGCCAGCAGGCCATTGGGACAGGGAGGATACACTGAAGCTTTCTTT
15,-,TRBJ2-5,TRBD2,TRBV27,CASRWTSGTQETQYF,TGTGCCAGCAGGTGGACTAGCGGCACACAAGAGACCCAGTACTTC
16,few,TRBJ2-2,TRBD1,TRBV5-1,CASSLGLDRGTGELFF,TGCGCCAGCAGCTTGGGCCTAGACAGGGGAACCGGGGAGCTGTTTTTT
17,-,TRBJ2-1,-,TRBV6-2/TRBV6-3,CASSYSPPSGIYNEQFF,TGTGCCAGCAGTTACTCCCCCCCATCCGGGATCTACAATGAGCAGTTCTTC
15,few,TRBJ1-6,-,TRBV7-3,CASSPRGGRNSPLHF,TGTGCCAGCAGCCCCCGGGGGGGGAGGAATTCACCCCTCCACTTT
15,-,TRBJ2-6,-,TRBV5-1,CASSLPSSGANVLTF,TGCGCCAGCAGCTTGCCCAGCTCTGGGGCCAACGTCCTGACTTTC
15,-,TRBJ2-7,TRBD1,TRBV18,CASSPPGQGVYEQYF,TGTGCCAGCTCACCCCCGGGACAGGGGGTATACGAGCAGTACTTC
19,-,TRBJ2-1,-,TRBV6-1,CASSENREWVTSSYNEQFF,TGTGCCAGCAGTGAAAATAGGGAATGGGTTACTAGCTCCTACAATGAGCAGTTCTTC
11,-,TRBJ2-5,-,TRBV6-5,CASGEQETQYF,TGTGCCAGCGGGGAGCAAGAGACCCAGTACTTC
14,-,TRBJ2-5,TRBD1,TRBV28,CASSPGQLGETQYF,TGTGCCAGCAGTCCGGGACAGCTAGGGGAGACCCAGTACTTC
14,-,TRBJ1-2,-,TRBV7-9,CASSLDPVSDGYTF,TGTGCCAGCAGCTTAGACCCGGTATCGGATGGCTACACCTTC
13,many,TRBJ1-1,-,TRBV6-5,CASRPTGGAEAFF,TGTGCCAGCAGACCGACCGGAGGGGCTGAAGCTTTCTTT
14,-,TRBJ2-6,TRBD1,TRBV10-3,CATGTGTGANVLTF,TGTGCCACCGGGACAGGGACTGGGGCCAACGTCCTGACTTTC
13,-,TRBJ2-7,-,TRBV7-9,CASSLAAATEQYF,TGTGCCAGCAGCTTAGCCGCAGCGACCGAGCAGTACTTC
16,once,TRBJ2-1,TRBD2,TRBV6-2/TRBV6-3,CASSYRLAGGGGEQFF,TGTGCCAGCAGTTACCGGCTAGCGGGAGGGGGAGGTGAGCAGTTCTTC
15,-,TRBJ1-6,TRBD1,TRBV10-3,CAISEPGTGNSPLHF,TGTGCCATCAGTGAGCCCGGGACAGGGAATTCACCCCTCCACTTT
14,-,TRBJ1-1,-,TRBV19,CASSIARGKGEAFF,TGTGCCAGTAGTATAGCCCGCGGGAAGGGTGAAGCTTTCTTT
12,-,TRBJ2-5,-,TRBV5-4,CASSLGEGTQYF,TGTGCCAGCAGCTTGGGCGAGGGGACCCAGTACTTC
15,-,TRBJ2-1,TRBD2,TRBV19,CASSNVRLAGDEQFF,TGTGCCAGTAGCAATGTCCGACTAGCGGGAGATGAGCAGTTCTTC
13,once,TRBJ1-2,-,TRBV28,CASSRTGNYGYTF,TGTGCCAGCAGCCGTACAGGGAACTATGGCTACACCTTC
16,once,TRBJ2-7,TRBD1,TRBV7-9,CASSSVSGTDLYEQYF,TGTGCCAGCAGCTCCGTATCCGGGACAGATCTCTACGAGCAGTACTTC